A selection of T cell receptor beta chains follows, all from one sample in a study of control samples from healthy donors and cancer patients. Clones were read by immunoSEQ multiplex PCR, and TCRdb kept only the in-frame ones, dropping some. The sample contains some 79,000 clones, more than 75% of which appear only once. The sequencing sample was made of blood. All receptors come from a woman in her forties or fifties in good health. Each CDR3 is given with its conserved first and last residue. The D gene is left open where the match is weak. A clone size is listed for some rows: how often the clone was seen (once, few, many), or a class if it is expanded.

v_gene	j_gene	abundance	d_gene	CDR3aa	CDR3nt
TRBV2	TRBJ2-3	NA	TRBD2	CASSMGTSGRTDTQYF	TGTGCCAGCAGCATGGGGACTAGCGGGAGAACAGATACGCAGTATTTT
TRBV19	TRBJ2-5	NA	TRBD2	CASSISGRAQETQYF	TGTGCCAGTAGTATTAGCGGGAGGGCTCAAGAGACCCAGTACTTC
TRBV4-1	TRBJ2-2	once	NA	CASSQDTGNTGELFF	TGCGCCAGCAGCCAAGATACAGGGAACACCGGGGAGCTGTTTTTT
TRBV6-6	TRBJ2-7	once	NA	CASKASQLYEQYF	TGTGCCAGCAAGGCTAGCCAACTCTACGAGCAGTACTTC
TRBV19	TRBJ1-2	few	NA	CASKEEPYGYTF	TGTGCCAGTAAGGAGGAGCCCTATGGCTACACCTTC
TRBV5-1	TRBJ1-1	NA	TRBD1	CASTPGQDLNTEAFF	TGCGCCAGCACCCCGGGACAGGATCTGAACACTGAAGCTTTCTTT
TRBV30	TRBJ2-1	medium-sized	NA	CAWSVGAGLYNEQFF	TGTGCCTGGAGTGTGGGAGCGGGCCTCTACAATGAGCAGTTCTTC
TRBV19	TRBJ2-2	NA	TRBD1	CASSIDHRGLNTGELFF	TGTGCCAGTAGTATAGATCACAGGGGTCTGAACACCGGGGAGCTGTTTTTT
TRBV12-3/TRBV12-4	TRBJ2-1	NA	NA	CASSGLGGTEQFF	TGTGCCAGCAGCGGACTAGGGGGGACTGAGCAGTTCTTC
TRBV15	TRBJ1-5	NA	TRBD1	CATSRGGQALYSNQPQHF	TGTGCCACCAGCAGAGGGGGACAGGCCCTTTATAGCAATCAGCCCCAGCATTTT
TRBV3-1/TRBV3-2	TRBJ2-3	NA	TRBD2	CASSHGLVWTDTQYF	TGTGCCAGCAGCCACGGACTAGTGTGGACAGATACGCAGTATTTT
TRBV5-4	TRBJ2-7	NA	TRBD2	CASSPGTRGKGEQYF	TGTGCCAGCAGCCCCGGGACTAGGGGAAAAGGGGAGCAGTACTTC
TRBV9	TRBJ1-4	NA	NA	CASSGGDINEKLFF	TGTGCCAGCAGCGGGGGGGATATCAATGAAAAACTGTTTTTT
TRBV10-1	TRBJ2-2	NA	TRBD1	CASNQGQITGELFF	TGCGCCAGCAACCAGGGACAGATCACCGGGGAGCTGTTTTTT
TRBV9	TRBJ2-1	once	NA	CASSVSGLASYNEQFF	TGTGCCAGCAGCGTATCAGGGCTAGCCTCCTACAATGAGCAGTTCTTC
TRBV7-9	TRBJ1-5	NA	NA	CASSLETGPQHF	TGTGCCAGCAGCTTAGAGACAGGACCCCAGCATTTT
TRBV5-1	TRBJ1-2	NA	TRBD1	CASSPYRGGLNGYTF	TGCGCCAGCAGCCCATACAGGGGAGGGTTAAATGGCTACACCTTC
TRBV3-1/TRBV3-2	TRBJ1-4	NA	NA	CASSQASGGSNEKLFF	TGTGCCAGCAGCCAAGCCAGTGGCGGGAGTAATGAAAAACTGTTTTTT
TRBV27	TRBJ2-7	NA	TRBD2	CASSLSGRYEQYF	TGTGCCAGCAGTCTCAGCGGGAGGTACGAGCAGTACTTC
TRBV12-2	TRBJ2-2	NA	NA	CASRPWENRGAVF	TGTGCAAGTCGCCCTTGGGAAAACCGGGGAGCTGTTTTT
TRBV28	TRBJ1-2	NA	TRBD1	CASSPSWTGDGYTF	TGTGCCAGCAGTCCTTCCTGGACAGGGGACGGCTACACCTTC
TRBV4-1	TRBJ2-1	NA	NA	CASSQDRGSLYEQFF	TGCGCCAGCAGCCAAGATCGGGGGAGCCTCTATGAGCAGTTCTTC
TRBV5-4	TRBJ2-7	NA	TRBD1	CASSRRDRGNEQYF	TGTGCCAGCAGCCGCCGGGACAGGGGGAACGAGCAGTACTTC
TRBV7-9	TRBJ2-1	NA	NA	CASSLQGGTYNEQFF	TGTGCCAGCAGCTTACAAGGAGGAACCTACAATGAGCAGTTCTTC
TRBV18	TRBJ2-6	NA	NA	CASSPPLDRISGANVLTF	TGTGCCAGCTCACCACCGCTTGACAGAATCTCTGGGGCCAACGTCCTGACTTTC
TRBV30	TRBJ2-7	NA	NA	CAWSANTGEQYF	TGTGCCTGGAGTGCTAACACGGGGGAGCAGTACTTC
TRBV3-1/TRBV3-2	TRBJ1-4	NA	TRBD1	CASSTGVSEEKLFF	TGTGCCAGCTCGACAGGGGTTAGTGAGGAAAAACTGTTTTTT
TRBV6-5	TRBJ1-5	NA	NA	CASRGQPGEPQHF	TGTGCCAGCAGGGGACAACCGGGAGAGCCCCAGCATTTT
TRBV9	TRBJ1-2	NA	NA	CASSVVDSLSNYGYTF	TGTGCCAGCAGCGTAGTCGACAGCCTTTCTAACTATGGCTACACCTTC
TRBV30	TRBJ2-6	NA	NA	CAWSVTMGSGANVLTF	TGTGCCTGGAGTGTAACGATGGGCTCTGGGGCCAACGTCCTGACTTTC
TRBV5-1	TRBJ1-1	NA	NA	CASSFQEETEAFF	TGCGCCAGCAGCTTCCAGGAAGAGACTGAAGCTTTCTTT
TRBV19	TRBJ2-7	NA	NA	CASSIGLTEQYF	TGTGCCAGTAGTATTGGGCTCACCGAGCAGTACTTC
TRBV6-5	TRBJ1-1	NA	NA	CASSPGPPEAFF	TGTGCCAGCAGCCCAGGGCCCCCTGAAGCTTTCTTT
TRBV27	TRBJ2-1	NA	TRBD2	CASSFPGLDYNEQFF	TGTGCCAGCAGTTTCCCTGGACTAGACTACAATGAGCAGTTCTTC
TRBV9	TRBJ2-7	NA	TRBD1	CASSVGTGSPYEQYF	TGTGCCAGCAGCGTGGGGACAGGTTCCCCCTACGAGCAGTACTTC
TRBV27	TRBJ2-7	once	TRBD2	CASSHHPGGYSYEQYF	TGTGCCAGCAGCCACCACCCGGGAGGCTACTCCTACGAGCAGTACTTC
TRBV15	TRBJ2-5	NA	TRBD1	CATSATGGGSILAETQYF	TGTGCCACCAGCGCGACAGGGGGCGGTTCAATCTTAGCGGAGACCCAGTACTTC
TRBV6-5	TRBJ1-5	NA	TRBD1	CASSPTGGRNQPQHF	TGTGCCAGCAGTCCGACAGGGGGGAGGAATCAGCCCCAGCATTTT
TRBV7-8	TRBJ2-2	NA	NA	CASSPRPDTGELFF	TGTGCCAGCAGCCCCCGTCCGGACACCGGGGAGCTGTTTTTT
TRBV28	TRBJ2-7	NA	NA	CASSEGGSSYEQYF	TGTGCCAGCAGCGAAGGGGGTAGCTCCTACGAGCAGTACTTC
TRBV6-6	TRBJ1-2	NA	TRBD1	CASSQTQGAHGYTF	TGTGCCAGCAGCCAAACACAGGGGGCTCACGGCTACACCTTC
TRBV12-3/TRBV12-4	TRBJ2-7	NA	NA	CASSLGVRNEQYF	TGTGCCAGCAGTTTAGGGGTTAGGAACGAGCAGTACTTC
TRBV5-6	TRBJ2-1	NA	NA	CASSQGLYNEQFF	TGTGCCAGCTCGCAGGGTCTCTACAATGAGCAGTTCTTC
TRBV6-1	TRBJ2-4	NA	NA	CASSEPNIQYF	TGTGCCAGCAGTGAACCGAACATTCAGTACTTC
TRBV7-6	TRBJ2-3	NA	NA	CASTEDPTASTDTQYF	TGTGCCAGCACCGAAGATCCGACAGCCAGCACAGATACGCAGTATTTT
TRBV20-1	TRBJ2-1	NA	NA	CSASLIRGEQFF	TGCAGTGCTAGTTTAATAAGGGGTGAGCAGTTCTTC
TRBV27	TRBJ2-5	NA	TRBD1	CASRKDRGETQYF	TGTGCCAGCAGAAAGGACAGGGGAGAGACCCAGTACTTC
TRBV5-1	TRBJ2-5	NA	TRBD1	CASSFSGGEETQYF	TGCGCCAGCAGCTTTTCAGGGGGCGAAGAGACCCAGTACTTC
TRBV4-1	TRBJ2-7	NA	TRBD2	CASSHWGLAPYEQYF	TGCGCCAGCAGCCATTGGGGACTAGCCCCCTACGAGCAGTACTTC
TRBV28	TRBJ1-1	NA	NA	CASSLRRAKAFF	TGTGCCAGCAGTTTAAGGAGGGCAAAAGCTTTCTTT